This TCR beta chain was profiled in a study of T cell responses to AZD1222 COVID-19 vaccine. General study findings and limits: Only a handful of individuals given AZD1222 were seropositive at baseline. Donors in the cohort were predominantly white British and more often female, and clonal diversity was possibly underestimated. The reported proportion of spike-specific TCRs targeting unmutated variant regions was nearly half.

TCRdb's table, derived via immunoSEQ multiplex PCR, lists solely in-frame clones and lacks some. This sample carries around 200,000 clones, approximately 90% of them seen once, and the ten largest clones take roughly 25%. This clone was counted only a few times. Its antigen is not known. Trimming removed 6 bases at V and 0 bases at J, with 15 bases between. The CDR3 contains 15 residues. Germline assignment: CDR1 MNHEY and CDR2 SVGEGT. This TCR was recovered from an adult who received the AZD1222 COVID-19 vaccine. V gene TRBV6-2 or TRBV6-3 combines with J gene TRBJ2-7; D could derive from TRBD1 or TRBD2 (5 bases each). Sequencing was performed on peripheral blood, taken 28 days after the second AZD1222 dose. The CDR3 loop is CASSWDRTHSYEQYF. The CDR3 nucleotides are TGTGCCAGCAGCTGGGACCGGACACACTCCTACGAGCAGTACTTC.